The 30 T cell receptor beta chains listed next were all sequenced from one sample in a study of ipilimumab plus nivolumab after autologous stem cell transplantation listed by TCRdb under 2021. The library came from the immunoSEQ multiplex PCR assay. The table comes from immuneACCESS by way of TCRdb, which keeps in-frame sequences with V and J called. Part of the clones is missing from these tables; in studies checked, under half for an unresolved V gene and the rest for unknown reasons. The sample profile shows roughly 12,000 clones; less than 80% of them were found once. Together, the top ten hold 15% to 20% of the sample. Source: PBMCs, taken in a trial of ipilimumab plus nivolumab as post-transplant consolidation. These receptors all come from a male donor with diffuse large B-cell lymphoma.

This clone has a handful of counts. This sequence joins TRBV27 and TRBJ1-1, with 9 bases that match TRBD1. The CDR3 extends over 16 amino acids. Germline-derived CDR1 and CDR2 are MNHEY and SMNVEV (reference sequence). V shed 5 bases, J shed 7 bases, and the junction held 14 bases outside the gene matches. The CDR3 region is CASSPRTGEGLGEAFF. In nucleotides, the CDR3 is TGTGCCAGCAGTCCCCGGACAGGGGAAGGGTTAGGTGAAGCTTTCTTT.

As regards this clone: One junction end disagrees with the germline gene, perhaps due to a read error. The rearrangement joins TRBV7-2 to TRBJ2-7, with TRBD1 matching 9 bases. Germline values: CDR1 SGHTA, CDR2 FQGNSA. The CDR3 loop spans 15 amino acids. The CDR3 region has the DNA TGTGCCAGCAGCACCAGGACAGGGGTTATTTGGGATGAGCACTTC. This gives the protein CASSTRTGVIWDEHF.

V and J are TRBV19 and TRBJ1-3, with TRBD1 identical over 7 bases. Per the germline V gene, CDR1 is LNHDA and CDR2 is SQIVND (reference sequence). This CDR3 is 15 amino acids long. J gave up 6 bases and V 5 bases, and 10 bases lay outside the gene matches. As DNA, the CDR3 is TGTGCCAGTAGTGGGACAGAACTTTCCGAAAACACCATATATTTT. This translates into CASSGTELSENTIYF.

Only one count was recorded for this clone. V and J are TRBV5-1 and TRBJ2-1; 12 nucleotides align to TRBD2. The germline V gene encodes CDR1 SGHRS and CDR2 YFSETQ. CDR3 length: 18 amino acids. V lost 2 bases and J lost 7; bases outside the gene matches: 13. In DNA form, the CDR3 reads TGCGCCAGCAGCTTTGGCAGGGTCGGGCTAGCGGGAGGGAATGAGCAGTTCTTC. Its translation: CASSFGRVGLAGGNEQFF. The full variable domain, rest sourced from reference TRBV5-1 and TRBJ2-1, is KAGVTQTPRYLIKTRGQQVTLSCSPISGHRSVSWYQQTPGQGLQFLFEYFSETQRNKGNFPGRFSGRQFSNSRSEMNVSTLELGDSALYLCASSFGRVGLAGGNEQFFGPGTRLTVL.

The rearrangement joins TRBV15 to TRBJ1-1, with no clear D. CDR3 length: 14 amino acids. Germline V gives CDR1 LNHNV, CDR2 YYDKDF (reference sequence). The V end was cut by 4 bases, the J end by 3 bases, with 12 bases between. The CDR3 sequence is CATSKVQLDTEAFF. As DNA, the CDR3 is TGTGCCACCAGCAAGGTCCAGTTGGACACTGAAGCTTTCTTT.

The J gene is TRBJ2-3, the V gene TRBV6-6, with a tentative D call TRBD2 (6 bases). The CDR3 totals 14 residues. Trimming cost V 2 bases and J 3 bases, with 9 bases left between them. The germline gives CDR1 MNHNY, CDR2 SVGAGI (reference sequence). The DNA of the CDR3 is TGTGCCAGCAGTTACACTAGCAGAACAGATACGCAGTATTTT. It codes for CASSYTSRTDTQYF.

This chain joins TRBV19 and TRBJ1-1; TRBD1 might be the D (6 bases). The V gene's germline CDR1 is LNHDA and CDR2 SQIVND (reference sequence). The CDR3 spans 14 residues. The germline V and J ends were trimmed by 2 bases and 4 bases, with 11 bases remaining between them. The CDR3: CASSIYDRITEAFF. As DNA, the CDR3 is TGTGCCAGTAGTATATATGACAGGATCACTGAAGCTTTCTTT. The full variable domain, with the rest looked up from reference TRBV19 and TRBJ1-1, is DGGITQSPKYLFRKEGQNVTLSCEQNLNHDAMYWYRQDPGQGLRLIYYSQIVNDFQKGDIAEGYSVSREKKESFPLTVTSAQKNPTAFYLCASSIYDRITEAFFGQGTRLTVV.

The J gene is TRBJ1-1, the V gene TRBV5-1, with no clear D. The CDR3 length is 13 residues. The germline CDR1 and CDR2 sequences are SGHRS and YFSETQ. V lost 0 bases and J lost 8, with 11 bases in between. CDR3 sequence: CASSLAAAREAFF. The CDR3 nucleotides are TGCGCCAGCAGCTTGGCCGCGGCGCGCGAAGCTTTCTTT.

Note on this clone: The junction does not match germline at one end; this may be a read error. The J gene is TRBJ2-2, the V gene TRBV9, with TRBD2 as a possible D gene (5 bases). This CDR3 is 12 amino acids long. Germline V gene data show CDR1 as SGDLS and CDR2 as YYNGEE. The CDR3 DNA reads as TGTGCCAGCGTAGGGAACACCGGGGAGCTGCTTTTT. It codes for CASVGNTGELLF.

The rearrangement joins TRBV7-8 to TRBJ1-5, with a possible D match to TRBD1 (5 bases). Germline V gene lookup returns CDR1 SGHVS and CDR2 FQNEAQ. CDR3 length: 15 amino acids. V shed 3 bases and J shed 0 bases, with 9 bases lying between them. As DNA, the CDR3 is TGTGCCAGCAGCTTCCACGGGGCTAGCAATCAGCCCCAGCATTTT. Amino acids: CASSFHGASNQPQHF. Full variable domain (rest looked up from reference TRBV7-8 and TRBJ1-5): GAGVSQSPRYKVAKRGQDVALRCDPISGHVSLFWYQQALGQGPEFLTYFQNEAQLDKSGLPSDRFFAERPEGSVSTLKIQRTQQEDSAVYLCASSFHGASNQPQHFGDGTRLSIL.

This clone was detected a few times. The chain links TRBV28 to TRBJ2-1; D uncertain. Trimming cost V 2 bases and J 8 bases, with 10 bases left between them. Germline assignment: CDR1 MDHEN and CDR2 SYDVKM. This CDR3 spans 13 amino acids. CDR3 region: CASSLASGHEQFF. The CDR3 DNA is TGTGCCAGCAGTTTAGCCTCTGGGCATGAGCAGTTCTTC.

The chain recombines TRBV6-1 with TRBJ1-2; 7 bases agree with TRBD1. J lost 8 bases, V lost 2 bases, and 8 bases had no gene match. Germline V gives CDR1 MNHNS, CDR2 SASEGT. The CDR3 is made up of 14 amino acids. CDR3 sequence (DNA): TGTGCCAGCAGTGAAAGGTTCGGGACAGAAGGCTACACCTTC. This translates into CASSERFGTEGYTF.

V gene TRBV4-3 combines with J gene TRBJ1-5; D is unclear. The CDR3 sequence is 13 residues long. V gave up 0 bases and J gave up 5 bases, with 5 bases separating them. Germline V gene data show CDR1 as LGHNA and CDR2 as YSLEER. This CDR3 is CASSQDSDQPQHF. DNA for the CDR3: TGCGCCAGCAGCCAAGATTCAGATCAGCCCCAGCATTTT.

This clone has just a few counts. The chain is built from TRBV2 and TRBJ1-1; 7 nucleotides line up with TRBD1. Germline trimming cut 6 bases from V and 1 base from J; bases unmatched to any gene: 5. The CDR3 loop spans 14 amino acids. Germline V gene lookup returns CDR1 SNHLY and CDR2 FYNNEI. CDR3 region: CASRVQGKNTEAFF. CDR3 nucleotide sequence: TGTGCCAGCAGAGTACAGGGGAAGAACACTGAAGCTTTCTTT.

The rearrangement links TRBV27 to TRBJ2-7, with 8 bases aligning to TRBD1. The germline gives CDR1 MNHEY, CDR2 SMNVEV (reference sequence). Losses at the gene ends were 5 bases for V and 5 bases for J; bases not matched to a gene: 5. This CDR3 region has 13 residues. In DNA form, the CDR3 reads TGTGCCAGCAGTACCAGACAGGGGCACGAGCAGTACTTC. It encodes CASSTRQGHEQYF.

V gene TRBV9 combines with J gene TRBJ1-1; D is unresolved. The CDR3 spans 13 residues. Germline values: CDR1 SGDLS, CDR2 YYNGEE. Trimming stripped 3 bases from V and 1 base from J, with 7 bases between. Here the CDR3 DNA reads TGTGCCAGCAGCGAGGGCCCGAACACTGAAGCTTTCTTT. The encoded protein is CASSEGPNTEAFF.

This clone was counted a few times. This chain uses TRBV27 with TRBJ2-2, with D unclear. This CDR3 is 15 amino acids long. Germline lookup yields CDR1 MNHEY and CDR2 SMNVEV (reference sequence). V was shortened by 2 bases and J by 0 bases, with 7 bases between the two germline ends. The CDR3 region is CASSLRQTNTGELFF. The CDR3 coding sequence is TGTGCCAGCAGTTTACGCCAGACGAACACCGGGGAGCTGTTTTTT.

J is TRBJ1-5 and V is TRBV6-1; D remains unclear. The V end was cut by 2 bases, the J end by 10 bases, with 12 bases between. The germline V gene encodes CDR1 MNHNS and CDR2 SASEGT. CDR3 size: 13 residues. The CDR3 loop is CASSESGVAPQHF. The CDR3, as DNA: TGTGCCAGCAGTGAAAGTGGGGTGGCCCCCCAGCATTTT.

V and J are TRBV18 and TRBJ1-3, with D possibly being TRBD1 (5 bases). V was shortened by 4 bases and J by 4 bases, with 17 bases between the two germline ends. Germline V gene sequence: CDR1 KGHSH, CDR2 LQKENI. The CDR3 runs 16 residues. CDR3 coding DNA: TGTGCCAGCTCACTCTCCGGCCAGGGAACAGGAAACACCATATATTTT. Amino acids: CASSLSGQGTGNTIYF.

The V and J genes are TRBV4-1 and TRBJ1-1; no definite D call. V was trimmed by 6 bases and J by 4 bases, leaving 12 bases between them. Germline V gives CDR1 MGHRA, CDR2 YSYEKL. CDR3 length: 13 residues. In DNA, the CDR3 is TGCGCCAGCAGGGCCCAAGGGTCCACTGAAGCTTTCTTT. It specifies CASRAQGSTEAFF.

This clone has more than one count but fewer than ten. The gene calls are TRBV7-9 and TRBJ1-2, with 7 bases that match TRBD1. The germline V gene encodes CDR1 SEHNR and CDR2 FQNEAQ (reference sequence). Losses at the gene ends were 5 bases for V and 7 bases for J; bases not matched to a gene: 10. This CDR3 is 14 amino acids long. The CDR3 spells CASSRNDREGGYTF. In DNA, the CDR3 is TGTGCCAGCAGCCGGAACGACAGGGAAGGTGGCTACACCTTC.

The rearrangement joins TRBV7-8 to TRBJ2-1; 8 positions match TRBD1. The CDR3 has 14 amino acids. Per the germline V gene, CDR1 is SGHVS and CDR2 is FQNEAQ. The junction had 6 bases not matched to a gene; V was cut back by 3 bases and J by 8 bases. CDR3 region: CASSLIQGGYEQFF. CDR3 nucleotides: TGTGCCAGCAGCTTGATACAGGGGGGATATGAGCAGTTCTTC.

The chain is built from TRBV7-9 and TRBJ1-6; 8 bases agree with TRBD1. Germline values: CDR1 SEHNR, CDR2 FQNEAQ (reference sequence). V gave up 1 base and J gave up 10 bases; unmatched junction bases: 9. The CDR3 is 16 amino acids. CDR3 sequence: CASSLGVTGAGSPLHF. The DNA of the CDR3 is TGTGCCAGCAGCTTAGGGGTGACAGGGGCCGGGTCACCCCTCCACTTT.

This clone was detected a few times. The genes are TRBV18 and TRBJ2-7; D might be TRBD2 (5 bases). With 6 bases removed from V and 4 bases from J, the gap between germline ends came to 16 bases. The CDR3 totals 14 residues. Germline CDR1 and CDR2: KGHSH and LQKENI. The CDR3 reads CASSPRGYQYEQYF. CDR3 DNA: TGTGCCAGCTCGCCGCGAGGGTACCAGTACGAGCAGTACTTC.

The chain employs TRBV9 and TRBJ1-6, with D unclear. This CDR3 spans 15 amino acids. Germline lookup yields CDR1 SGDLS and CDR2 YYNGEE. The V end was cut by 0 bases, the J end by 13 bases, with 17 bases between. CDR3 amino acids: CASSVEGTSRSPLHF. The CDR3 coding sequence is TGTGCCAGCAGCGTAGAAGGCACGAGCCGGTCGCCCCTCCACTTT.

This clone was detected a few times. This chain connects TRBV18 to TRBJ2-1; possible D gene TRBD2, 6 bases. This CDR3 region has 14 residues. Trimming left V 6 bases short and J 9 bases short, with 18 bases between. The germline V gene has CDR1 KGHSH and CDR2 LQKENI. The CDR3 DNA reads as TGTGCCAGCTCGTCCTCTGGCGGGATGGTTGAGCAGTTCTTC. It encodes CASSSSGGMVEQFF.

CDR3 sequence (DNA): TGTGCCACCAGCGGGGACATTACCGGAAACACCATATATTTT. As protein: CATSGDITGNTIYF. V and J are TRBV15 and TRBJ1-3; TRBD1 is a possible D gene (6 bases). The V end was cut by 5 bases, the J end by 4 bases, with 12 bases between. The CDR3 loop spans 14 amino acids. Germline V gene lookup returns CDR1 LNHNV and CDR2 YYDKDF (reference sequence).

This rearrangement joins TRBV21-1 to TRBJ2-1; the table's D call, TRBD2, has no DNA check behind it. TRBV21-1 is classified as a pseudogene. The CDR3 runs 20 residues. The CDR3 loop is CASSTGRNGSGPTSYNEQFF. The CDR3 DNA sequence: TGTGCCAGCAGCACCGGAAGAAACGGGAGCGGACCCACTTCCTACAATGAGCAGTTCTTC.

The chain combines TRBV7-2 with TRBJ1-2; TRBD1 matches 8 bases. Germline V gene sequence: CDR1 SGHTA, CDR2 FQGNSA. Trimming cost V 4 bases and J 8 bases; bases outside gene matches: 15. This CDR3 contains 16 residues. This chain's CDR3 is CASSSAGGQGAGGYTF. CDR3 nucleotides: TGTGCCAGCAGCTCAGCGGGGGGGCAGGGGGCGGGAGGCTACACCTTC.

The CDR3 nucleotides are TGCGCCAGCAGTGGATGGACAGCCCAAGAGACCCAGTACTTC. It yields the protein CASSGWTAQETQYF. The rearrangement uses TRBV10-2 and TRBJ2-5, with D possibly TRBD1 on 6 matching bases. The V gene lost 4 bases and the J gene lost 1 base, with 10 bases spanning the gap. The germline gives CDR1 WSHSY, CDR2 SAAADI. This CDR3 region has 14 residues.